A single TCR beta chain is shown here with its context. What it recognizes is unknown. The data were obtained in a study of cytomegalovirus exposure and HLA in healthy donors. TCRdb keeps only in-frame clones here, not all; method: immunoSEQ multiplex PCR. The sample lists roughly 280,000 clones, 86% seen once, with roughly 1% in the top ten. Whole-study findings and limits: Cytomegalovirus association was listed for 170 or so TCR beta chains. That first-cohort TCR clusters tended to co-occur in the 95 to 150 validation repertoires was found in a later analysis.

The source is a woman aged 18-29 years in good health and CMV-seronegative. Input material: PBMCs.

CDR3 sequence: CASRTFTGVGDPYEQYF. As DNA, the CDR3 is TGTGCCAGCAGGACGTTCACAGGGGTGGGTGACCCCTACGAGCAGTACTTC. The chain joins TRBV27 to TRBJ2-7; 7 bases are a match to TRBD1. The V and J ends lost 6 bases and 2 bases, in that order; junction bases with no gene match: 16. Germline assignment: CDR1 MNHEY and CDR2 SMNVEV (reference sequence). This CDR3 comprises 17 residues.